This passage covers 27 T cell receptor beta chains from one sample sequenced in a study of identical twins. From the 5' RACE reads, TCRdb called clonotypes with MiXCR, one entry per CDR3 protein. The sample records a few hundred thousand distinct CDR3 sequences, 15% being singletons. This same sample was also part of a study on yellow fever vaccine responses in identical twins.

The sequenced sample consisted of CD4+ T cells sorted from blood. The receptor source for this set is a woman between 18 and 30 years old in good health.

The CDR3 bases are TGTGCCAGCAGTTTCGCCTACCAGGGAGGAAATTCACCCCTCCACTTT. Its translation: CASSFAYQGGNSPLHF. The chain combines TRBV12-3 or TRBV12-4 with TRBJ1-6, with D perhaps matching TRBD1 (5 bases). The CDR3 length is 16 residues. V was cut by 3 bases and J by 7 bases, with 16 bases left in between.

This sequence joins TRBV12-3 or TRBV12-4 and TRBJ2-2; no firm D call. Trimming cost V 5 bases and J 3 bases, with 10 bases left between them. The CDR3 contains 14 residues. The DNA of the CDR3 is TGTGCCAGCAGTCCACCTATCCACACCGGGGAGCTGTTTTTT. Its translation: CASSPPIHTGELFF.

This clonotype came up once. The chain carries TRBV20-1 and TRBJ1-1; TRBD1 aligns across 10 bases. CDR3 length: 13 amino acids. Looked up from germline, CDR1 is DFQATT and CDR2 is SNEGSKA (reference sequence). The V and J ends lost 6 bases and 7 bases, in that order; junction bases with no gene match: 8. The CDR3 sequence is CSAPGQGLGEAFF. The CDR3 nucleotides read TGCAGTGCGCCGGGACAGGGGCTCGGTGAAGCTTTCTTT.

This clonotype has more than one count but fewer than ten. The CDR3 DNA sequence: TGTGCCAGCAGCTTAACTCTAGCGGGGGAGCAGTTCTTC. Translated, it gives CASSLTLAGEQFF. This chain joins TRBV7-7 and TRBJ2-1; the match to TRBD2 covers 9 bases. Germline CDR1 and CDR2: SSHAT and FNYEAQ (reference sequence). The junction had 3 bases not matched to a gene; V was cut back by 2 bases and J by 10 bases. This CDR3 comprises 13 residues.

This chain connects TRBV5-1 to TRBJ2-5; no firm D call. The CDR3 has 13 amino acids. Germline-derived CDR1 and CDR2 are SGHRS and YFSETQ. Trimming stripped 3 bases from V and 4 bases from J, with 10 bases between. The CDR3 here is CASSSSLRETQYF. CDR3 sequence (DNA): TGCGCCAGCAGCTCCAGCCTCCGAGAGACCCAGTACTTC.

This clonotype occurred a few times. The rearrangement links TRBV3-1 to TRBJ2-3; D is possibly TRBD2 (5 bases). The CDR3 is 17 residues long. CDR1 is LGHDT, CDR2 YNNKEL, per germline (reference sequence). Trimming took 2 bases from V and 2 from J, leaving 17 bases between them. The CDR3 reads CASSQFSTGGPTDTQYF. DNA for the CDR3: TGTGCCAGCAGCCAATTCTCAACTGGCGGGCCCACAGATACGCAGTATTTT.

This clonotype has more than one count but fewer than ten. This chain joins TRBV5-1 and TRBJ2-5, with 11 bases that match TRBD2. The trim removed 1 base at V and 6 bases at J, leaving 11 bases unmatched. This CDR3 region has 17 residues. Germline CDR1 SGHRS, CDR2 YFSETQ. CDR3 sequence reads: CASSLLTSGGSLKTQYF. The CDR3 nucleotides read TGCGCCAGCAGCTTGCTCACTAGCGGGGGATCTCTCAAGACCCAGTACTTC. Based on the CDR3 plus reference TRBV5-1 and TRBJ2-5, the full variable domain is KAGVTQTPRYLIKTRGQQVTLSCSPISGHRSVSWYQQTPGQGLQFLFEYFSETQRNKGNFPGRFSGRQFSNSRSEMNVSTLELGDSALYLCASSLLTSGGSLKTQYFGPGTRLLVL.

The sample holds a few counts of this clonotype. J is TRBJ2-7 and V is TRBV3-1; no reliable D call. The CDR3 consists of 12 residues. Germline CDR1 is LGHDT and CDR2 is YNNKEL (reference sequence). Trimming took off 0 bases at V and 2 bases at J, with 2 bases between the two ends. CDR3 in DNA: TGTGCCAGCAGCCAAGAAACCTACGAGCAGTACTTC. It encodes CASSQETYEQYF.

As to this clonotype: A much larger clone differs from this one at a single base, so this may be a read error. This sequence joins TRBV6-5 and TRBJ2-7; D call uncertain. CDR3 length equals 11 residues. Germline V lookup: CDR1 MNHEY, CDR2 SVGAGI. The CDR3 DNA reads TGTGCCAGCAGTTACTCCCACGAGCAGTACTTC. As protein: CASSYSHEQYF.

This sequence joins TRBV12-3 or TRBV12-4 and TRBJ2-5, with a tentative D call TRBD1 (5 bases). V was shortened by 6 bases and J by 10 bases, with 12 bases between the two germline ends. The CDR3 is made up of 11 amino acids. CDR3 sequence reads: CASRGQGVQYF. The CDR3 nucleotides are TGTGCCAGCAGGGGGCAGGGTGTCCAGTACTTC.

The rearrangement uses TRBV12-3 or TRBV12-4 and TRBJ1-2; D is ambiguous. The V gene lost 5 bases and the J gene lost 2 bases, with 21 bases spanning the gap. CDR3 length equals 17 residues. CDR3 nucleotide sequence: TGTGCCAGCAGTACTAGCCCCTCGGAGGAGACAAACTATGGCTACACCTTC. It specifies CASSTSPSEETNYGYTF.

The chain employs TRBV12-3 or TRBV12-4 and TRBJ1-3; D is ambiguous. V gave up 6 bases and J gave up 0 bases, with 9 bases separating them. CDR3 size: 14 residues. The CDR3 is CASRSSSSGNTIYF. DNA of the CDR3: TGTGCCAGCAGGTCTTCCAGCTCTGGAAACACCATATATTTT.

This clonotype was seen only a few times. The gene calls are TRBV7-8 and TRBJ2-7; possibly TRBD1 for D (5 bases). The V gene lost 2 bases and the J gene lost 2 bases, with 10 bases spanning the gap. CDR3 length equals 14 residues. The germline V gene encodes CDR1 SGHVS and CDR2 FQNEAQ. CDR3 region: CASSLLGLTYEQYV. In nucleotides, the CDR3 is TGTGCCAGCAGCTTATTGGGGCTCACCTACGAGCAGTACGTC.

This clonotype has more than one count but fewer than ten. V and J are TRBV29-1 and TRBJ2-4; D uncertain. V gave up 6 bases and J gave up 12 bases, with 21 bases separating them. CDR3 length: 13 amino acids. Germline V gene lookup returns CDR1 SQVTM and CDR2 ANQGSEA. The CDR3 loop is CSVSGSRSRTQYF. The CDR3, as DNA: TGCAGCGTGTCAGGCTCCCGGAGTCGAACTCAGTACTTC.

In this sample, this clonotype turned up a few times. The chain couples TRBV10-3 to TRBJ2-7; 7 nucleotides line up with TRBD2. Germline CDR1 reads ENHRY; CDR2 reads SYGVKD. Germline trimming cut 10 bases from V and 0 bases from J; bases unmatched to any gene: 9. The CDR3 length is 14 residues. CDR3 sequence: CATSAGAVSYEQYF. The CDR3 coding sequence is TGTGCCACCTCGGCGGGAGCTGTCTCCTACGAGCAGTACTTC.

This clonotype was found a few times. The CDR3 spells CASSLAQKNIQYF. In DNA form, the CDR3 reads TGCGCCAGCAGCTTGGCCCAGAAAAACATTCAGTACTTC. V gene TRBV5-1 combines with J gene TRBJ2-4; D gene ambiguous. Deletions cut 0 bases from V and 4 bases from J, with 5 bases between. In germline, CDR1 is SGHRS, CDR2 YFSETQ. The length of the CDR3 is 13 residues.

This clonotype was counted between two and nine times. The chain uses TRBV20-1 and TRBJ2-1; maybe TRBD2 (5 bases). This CDR3 has 12 residues. CDR1 is DFQATT, CDR2 SNEGSKA, per germline (reference sequence). Deletions cut 5 bases from V and 4 bases from J, with 9 bases between. CDR3 bases: TGCAGTGCTCCGAGGAGGTACAATGAGCAGTTCTTC. Encoded protein: CSAPRRYNEQFF.

This chain joins TRBV3-1 and TRBJ2-5; no clear D gene. Germline-derived CDR1 and CDR2 are LGHDT and YNNKEL (reference sequence). V lost 2 bases to trimming and J lost 14 bases, with 18 bases between them. The CDR3 spans 13 residues. CDR3: CASSQPSGGRPYF. DNA of the CDR3: TGTGCCAGCAGCCAACCTTCCGGCGGTCGGCCCTACTTC.

The chain has TRBV20-1 and TRBJ2-7; perhaps TRBD1 as D (5 bases). CDR1 is DFQATT and CDR2 is SNEGSKA in the germline V gene (reference sequence). The CDR3 consists of 13 residues. Trimming shortened V by 1 base and J by 4 bases, and 11 bases separated the two germline ends. The CDR3, as DNA: TGCAGTGCTAGAGTGCAGGGAACGTACGAGCAGTACTTC. This encodes CSARVQGTYEQYF.

The chain has TRBV12-3 or TRBV12-4 and TRBJ1-2; D unresolved. Trimming removed 0 bases from V and 2 bases from J, with 7 bases in between. CDR3 length: 14 amino acids. This chain's CDR3 is CASSLAASNYGYTF. In DNA form, the CDR3 reads TGTGCCAGCAGTTTAGCTGCATCGAACTATGGCTACACCTTC.

In this sample, this clonotype turned up a few times. J is TRBJ2-2 and V is TRBV12-3 or TRBV12-4, with D possibly matching TRBD1 (6 bases). V was cut by 6 bases and J by 6 bases, with 20 bases left in between. CDR3 length equals 16 residues. CDR3 DNA: TGTGCCAGCAGCAGACAGGAACCAGGGGTCTCCGGGGAGCTGTTTTTT. Translating it yields CASSRQEPGVSGELFF.

The rearrangement joins TRBV7-9 to TRBJ1-2, with 8 bases matching TRBD1. Germline CDR1 SEHNR, CDR2 FQNEAQ (reference sequence). The CDR3 totals 15 residues. V lost 6 bases and J lost 2; bases outside the gene matches: 8. CDR3 DNA sequence: TGTGCCAGCAGGTGGTTAGGACAGGGAAACTATGGCTACACCTTC. Its protein is CASRWLGQGNYGYTF.

This clonotype was recorded a few times. The chain is built from TRBV11-2 and TRBJ1-2; 7 nucleotides align to TRBD1. Germline CDR1 and CDR2: SGHAT and FQNNGV. J gave up 2 bases and V 2 bases, and 8 bases lay outside the gene matches. The CDR3 runs to 16 residues. This CDR3 reads CASSLQPGTANYGYTF. The CDR3 DNA is TGTGCCAGCAGCTTACAACCCGGGACAGCGAACTATGGCTACACCTTC.

In its sample, this clonotype was seen a few times. CDR3 nucleotides: TGCGCCAGCAGCCATACTAGCGGGAGCTCCTACAATGAGCAGTTCTTC. This codes for CASSHTSGSSYNEQFF. This chain connects TRBV5-1 to TRBJ2-1; 11 positions agree with TRBD2. CDR1 SGHRS and CDR2 YFSETQ come from the germline V gene. The CDR3 runs to 16 residues. V shed 4 bases, J shed 0 bases, and the junction held 3 bases outside the gene matches.

This clonotype showed up just a few times. The chain recombines TRBV12-5 with TRBJ2-5; D gene ambiguous. The CDR3 is made up of 12 amino acids. V lost 6 bases and J lost 5, with 10 bases in between. In germline, CDR1 is LGHNT, CDR2 FRNRAP. Here the CDR3 reads CASGNEGETQYF. The CDR3 region has the DNA TGTGCTAGTGGCAACGAAGGGGAGACCCAGTACTTC.

The chain has TRBV2 and TRBJ2-1, with TRBD2 matching 14 bases. V lost 5 bases, J lost 6 bases, and 6 bases stayed unmatched. The germline V gene has CDR1 SNHLY and CDR2 FYNNEI. The CDR3 is made up of 16 amino acids. CDR3: CASSSETSGGANEQFF. As DNA, the CDR3 is TGTGCCAGCAGTTCAGAGACTAGCGGGGGGGCCAATGAGCAGTTCTTC.

This sequence joins TRBV19 and TRBJ2-2, with TRBD2 identical over 16 bases. Trimming took 7 bases from V and 4 from J; bases not matched to a gene: 6. The CDR3 sequence is 17 residues long. Germline CDR1 LNHDA, CDR2 SQIVND (reference sequence). As DNA, the CDR3 is TGTGCCAGTAATGGGACTAGCGGGGGGGCTGGCACCGGGGAGCTGTTTTTT. It yields the protein CASNGTSGGAGTGELFF.